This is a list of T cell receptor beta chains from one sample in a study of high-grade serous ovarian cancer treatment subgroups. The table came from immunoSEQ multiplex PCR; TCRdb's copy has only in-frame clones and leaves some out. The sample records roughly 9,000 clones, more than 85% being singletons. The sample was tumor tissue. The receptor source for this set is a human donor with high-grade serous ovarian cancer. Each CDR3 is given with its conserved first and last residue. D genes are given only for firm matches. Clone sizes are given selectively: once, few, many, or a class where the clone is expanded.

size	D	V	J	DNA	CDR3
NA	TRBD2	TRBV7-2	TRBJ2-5	TGTGCCAGCAGCTCGCGGACTAGCGGACAAGAGACCCAGTACTTC	CASSSRTSGQETQYF
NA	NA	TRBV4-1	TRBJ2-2	TGCGCCAGCAGCCAAGTGGGGCCCGGGACCGGGGAGCTGTTTTTT	CASSQVGPGTGELFF
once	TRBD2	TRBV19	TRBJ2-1	TGTGCCAGTAGTATCTCTAGCGGGGGTCACAATGAGCAGTTCTTC	CASSISSGGHNEQFF
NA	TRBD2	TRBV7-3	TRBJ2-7	TGTGCCAGCAGCTTATGGACTAGCGGGAGCGAGCAGTACTTC	CASSLWTSGSEQYF
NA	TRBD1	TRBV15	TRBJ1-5	TGTGCCACCAGCAGAGATAGGCCAGGGGGTGATCAGCCCCAGCATTTT	CATSRDRPGGDQPQHF
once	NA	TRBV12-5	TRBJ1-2	TGTGCTAGTGGTTTGGGCAGTCCAAACTATGGCTACACCTTC	CASGLGSPNYGYTF
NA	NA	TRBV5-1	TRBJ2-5	TGCGCCAGCAGCCAAATGGGACTTCAAGAGACCCAGTACTTC	CASSQMGLQETQYF
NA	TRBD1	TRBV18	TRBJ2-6	TGTGCCAGCTCACCCGAAGACAGGGGGAGAGCTGGGGCCAACGTCCTGACTTTC	CASSPEDRGRAGANVLTF
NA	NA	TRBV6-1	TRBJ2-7	TGTGCCAGCAGTCCCCAGGGAGGAGGATCCGAGCAGTACTTC	CASSPQGGGSEQYF
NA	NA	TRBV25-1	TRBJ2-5	TGTGCCAGCGTTGGGGTTGAAGGCGGGGAGCAAGAGACCCAGTACTTC	CASVGVEGGEQETQYF
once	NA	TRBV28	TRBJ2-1	TGTGCCAGCAGTTTACCAGGAGCTACTGAGCAGTTCTTC	CASSLPGATEQFF
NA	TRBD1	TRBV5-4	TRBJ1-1	TGTGCCAGCAGCTTGAGCCAGGGGGCCTTTCTCCTCTTT	CASSLSQGAFLLF
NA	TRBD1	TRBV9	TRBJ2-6	TGTGCCAGCAGCGTCCCCCGGACAGGGTTGGGTGGATCTGGGGCCAACGTCCTGACTTTC	CASSVPRTGLGGSGANVLTF
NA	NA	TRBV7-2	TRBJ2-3	TGTGCCAGCAGCTTACGGGCAGAGGAAGATACGCAGTATTTT	CASSLRAEEDTQYF
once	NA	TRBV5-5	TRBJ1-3	TGTGCCAGCAGCTTGGCGGCTACAGGGAACTCTGGAAACACCATATATTTT	CASSLAATGNSGNTIYF
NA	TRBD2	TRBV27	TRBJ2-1	TGTGCCAGCAGTACGTCCGGGACTAGCGGGACCTACAATGAGCAGTTCTTC	CASSTSGTSGTYNEQFF